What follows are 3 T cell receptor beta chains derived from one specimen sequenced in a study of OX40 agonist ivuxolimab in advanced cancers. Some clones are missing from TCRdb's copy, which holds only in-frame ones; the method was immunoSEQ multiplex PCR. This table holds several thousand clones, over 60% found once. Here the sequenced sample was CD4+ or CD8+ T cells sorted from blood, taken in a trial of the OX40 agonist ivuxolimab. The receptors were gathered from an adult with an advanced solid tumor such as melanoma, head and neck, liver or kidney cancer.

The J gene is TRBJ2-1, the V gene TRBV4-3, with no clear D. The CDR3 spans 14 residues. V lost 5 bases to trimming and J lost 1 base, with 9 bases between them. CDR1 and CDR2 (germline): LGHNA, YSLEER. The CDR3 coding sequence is TGCGCCAGCAGCGCTTATCTATCCTACAATGAGCAGTTCTTC. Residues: CASSAYLSYNEQFF.

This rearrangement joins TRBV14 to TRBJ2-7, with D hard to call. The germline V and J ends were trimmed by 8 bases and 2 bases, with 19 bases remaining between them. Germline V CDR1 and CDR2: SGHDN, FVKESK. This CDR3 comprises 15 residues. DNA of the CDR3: TGTGCCAGCCAACCATCTTCAGGAGACCCCTACGAGCAGTACTTC. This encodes CASQPSSGDPYEQYF.

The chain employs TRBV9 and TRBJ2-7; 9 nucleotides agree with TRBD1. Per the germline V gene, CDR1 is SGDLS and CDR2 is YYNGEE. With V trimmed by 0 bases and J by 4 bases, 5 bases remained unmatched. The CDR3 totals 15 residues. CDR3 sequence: CASSVGQGESYEQYF. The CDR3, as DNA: TGTGCCAGCAGCGTAGGACAGGGGGAGTCTTACGAGCAGTACTTC.